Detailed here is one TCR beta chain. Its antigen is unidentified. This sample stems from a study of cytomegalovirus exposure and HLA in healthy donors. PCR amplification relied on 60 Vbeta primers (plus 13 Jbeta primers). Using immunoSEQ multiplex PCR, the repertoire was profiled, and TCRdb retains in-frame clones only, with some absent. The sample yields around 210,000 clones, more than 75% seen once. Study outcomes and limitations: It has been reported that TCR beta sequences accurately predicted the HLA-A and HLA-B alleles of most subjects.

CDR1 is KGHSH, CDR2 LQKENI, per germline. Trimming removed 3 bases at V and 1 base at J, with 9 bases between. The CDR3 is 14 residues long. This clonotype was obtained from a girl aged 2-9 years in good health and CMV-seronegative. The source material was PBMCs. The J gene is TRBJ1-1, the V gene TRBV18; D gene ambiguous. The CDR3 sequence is CASSPGVTNTEAFF. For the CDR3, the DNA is TGTGCCAGCTCACCCGGGGTTACGAACACTGAAGCTTTCTTT. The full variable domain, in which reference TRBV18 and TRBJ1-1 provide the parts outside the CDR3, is NAGVMQNPRHLVRRRGQEARLRCSPMKGHSHVYWYRQLPEEGLKFMVYLQKENIIDESGMPKERFSAEFPKEGPSILRIQQVVRGDSAAYFCASSPGVTNTEAFFGQGTRLTVV.